The clone carrying this T cell receptor (beta chain) was recorded only once. As yet, its antigen is unknown. This specimen belongs to a study of cytomegalovirus exposure and HLA in healthy donors. Overall study findings and caveats: Cytomegalovirus status was reportedly diagnosed by the classifier with high specificity and sensitivity. TCR association rates varied by HLA locus in a later analysis, with DRB1 highest and HLA-C lowest. V- and J-gene trimming in TCR beta was tied to a missense DCLRE1C variant by an analysis performed later.

The CDR3 runs 16 residues. The germline gives CDR1 SGDLS, CDR2 YYNGEE. V lost 0 bases and J lost 3, with 10 bases in between. The PCR made use of 60 Vbeta and 13 Jbeta primers. Per the original data handling: In a later analysis, the count reached 80 million or so unique TCR beta chains, with 9 million to 11 million shared. Generated by immunoSEQ multiplex PCR, the TCRdb table keeps only in-frame clones and is missing some. The V and J calls and clone size were taken over from that table, and D and trimming were inferred from the DNA. This sample has approximately 92,000 clones; around 81% occur once, and the top ten carry roughly 4%.

This chain links TRBV9 with TRBJ2-6; D remains unclear. The TCR sequence derives from a woman in her seventies in good health and CMV-seropositive. The sample was PBMCs. Here the CDR3 DNA reads TGTGCCAGCAGCGTAGATCGAGGCGGTGGGGCCAACGTCCTGACTTTC. It specifies CASSVDRGGGANVLTF.